This T cell receptor beta chain was identified in a study of graft-versus-host responses after intestinal transplantation. Study as a whole: Among the recipients, transplants were multivisceral, liver-intestinal, or isolated intestinal. Recipients were all induced with anti-thymocyte globulin, then given tacrolimus and steroids for two to three years.

About this clone itself: Its specificity is not known.

General study points: Peak circulating GvH clone levels were associated with early post-transplant HvG declines. The marrow of recipients harbored GvH clones, and ileum or blood showed some of them first.

The method was immunoSEQ multiplex PCR; TCRdb's version includes in-frame clones alone and lacks a portion of them. The table has just under 55,000 clones, around 90% seen once. The sequences come from PBMCs, collected roughly 95 weeks after intestinal transplant. The receptor comes from a human patient who received an intestinal transplant, so some T cells may come from the graft donor.

CDR3 region: CASSPGGQGNTGELFF. For the CDR3, the DNA is TGCGCCAGCAGCCCCGGGGGACAGGGCAACACCGGGGAGCTGTTTTTT. The rearrangement links TRBV5-1 to TRBJ2-2; 9 positions agree with TRBD1. Unmatched junction bases numbered 6, after V lost 4 bases and J lost 2 bases. The CDR3 has 16 residues. Germline CDR1 SGHRS, CDR2 YFSETQ.